The 14 T cell receptor beta chains in this list originate from one sample, sequenced in a study of breast tumors, draining lymph nodes, adjacent tissues. One entry per CDR3 protein results from TCRdb running MiXCR on the multiplex PCR reads. The sample records approximately 230,000 distinct CDR3 sequences, less than 40% being singletons. Samples came from axillary lymph nodes draining the breast cancer. The specimen sequenced was axillary lymph node tissue. The receptors were gathered from a female donor with breast cancer. Some clones in this sample may be carry-over from other donors' samples.

The V call is TRBV19, the J call TRBJ1-1; tentatively, D is TRBD1 (6 bases). The germline gives CDR1 LNHDA, CDR2 SQIVND (reference sequence). CDR3 size: 14 residues. The V end lost 3 bases, the J end lost 4 bases, and 12 bases lay between the germline ends. The CDR3, as DNA: TGTGCCAGTAGTATCGCAGGGGCGGTCACTGAAGCTTTCTTT. This encodes CASSIAGAVTEAFF.

Points on this clonotype: A much larger clone differs by one base, so this may be a read error. The V call is TRBV7-9, the J call TRBJ2-7, with a possible D match to TRBD1 (6 bases). Judging by the DNA end, TRBJ2-1 fits better; the J call may be wrong. Germline values: CDR1 SEHNR, CDR2 FQNEAQ (reference sequence). CDR3 length: 14 residues. The CDR3, as DNA: TGTGCCAGCAGCTTAGCGGGGGCTCAAAGTGAGCAGTTCTTC. Its translation: CASSLAGAQSEQFF.

This clonotype came up many times. The CDR3 region is CASSLQTGLYEQYF. Written as DNA, the CDR3 is TGTGCCAGCAGTCTGCAGACAGGACTCTACGAGCAGTACTTC. V and J are TRBV12-3 or TRBV12-4 and TRBJ2-7; D may be TRBD1 (6 bases). The CDR3 spans 14 residues. V was pared by 5 bases and J by 3 bases, with 14 bases between.

This clonotype appeared many times. The J gene is TRBJ2-1, the V gene TRBV2; a weak D match, TRBD1 (6 bases). V shed 8 bases and J shed 4 bases, with 12 bases lying between them. CDR3 length equals 13 residues. Germline assignment: CDR1 SNHLY and CDR2 FYNNEI. The CDR3 DNA follows: TGTGCCAGCGCAATAGGGGGATACAATGAGCAGTTCTTC. Amino acid sequence: CASAIGGYNEQFF.

Note on this clonotype: A much larger clone differs by one base, so this may be a read error. V and J are TRBV20-1 and TRBJ1-2; D unresolved. Trimming stripped 4 bases from V and 7 bases from J, with 19 bases between. The CDR3 is 14 residues long. The germline CDR1 and CDR2 sequences are DFQATT and SNEGSKA (reference sequence). The CDR3 spells CSAIPPGPISGYTF. CDR3 DNA: TGCAGTGCTATCCCCCCCGGCCCCATCTCTGGCTACACCTTC.

This clonotype has at least ten counts. The CDR3 region has the DNA TGCGCCAGCAGTGAGGGGACCGGTGCTAGTAATGAGCAGTTCTTC. This sequence encodes CASSEGTGASNEQFF. V is TRBV5-1 and J is TRBJ2-1; D assignment may be TRBD1 or TRBD2 (5 bases each). Germline V gives CDR1 SGHRS, CDR2 YFSETQ. V shed 5 bases and J shed 7 bases, with 19 bases lying between them. The CDR3 consists of 15 residues.

The chain uses TRBV5-4 and TRBJ2-5, with 7 positions matching TRBD1. This CDR3 has 13 amino acids. Germline V gives CDR1 SGHNT, CDR2 YYREEE (reference sequence). The V segment lost 6 bases and the J segment 4 bases; nucleotides outside the gene matches: 6. The CDR3, as DNA: TGTGCCAGCAACGAGGGACAGAGAGAGACCCAGTACTTC. Its translation: CASNEGQRETQYF.

Details on this clonotype: Mismatch with germline at one junction end may stem from a read error. The J gene is TRBJ1-2, the V gene TRBV24-1; 8 bases align to TRBD1. Germline-derived CDR1 and CDR2 are KGHDR and SFDVKD. The length of the CDR3 is 13 residues. The CDR3 reads CATILTGAYGYTF. The CDR3 DNA follows: TGTGCTACCATTTTGACAGGGGCCTATGGCTACACCTTC.

This clonotype was seen ten or more times. The J gene is TRBJ2-7, the V gene TRBV20-1; D perhaps matches TRBD2 (7 bases). In germline, CDR1 is DFQATT, CDR2 SNEGSKA (reference sequence). V lost 6 bases and J 0 bases, leaving 18 bases between the germline ends. The CDR3 covers 15 residues. For the CDR3, the DNA is TGCAGTGCGATAAGGGGGGGTAGGGTCTCCTACGAGCAGTACTTC. Amino acids: CSAIRGGRVSYEQYF.

This clonotype occurred many times. This chain's CDR3 is CASSPYTNRGRNTIYF. Written as DNA, the CDR3 is TGTGCCAGCAGCCCCTATACCAACAGGGGCAGAAACACCATATATTTT. This chain links TRBV7-9 with TRBJ1-3; 7 nucleotides line up with TRBD1. There are 16 residues in the CDR3. The V segment lost 5 bases and the J segment 5 bases; nucleotides outside the gene matches: 12. CDR1 is SEHNR, CDR2 FQNEAQ, per germline (reference sequence).

This clonotype was recorded at least ten times. The chain links TRBV20-1 to TRBJ1-3, with D unresolved. The germline CDR1 and CDR2 sequences are DFQATT and SNEGSKA (reference sequence). The CDR3 is 17 residues long. The V and J ends lost 1 base and 0 bases respectively, with 16 bases between them. CDR3 protein: CSARVTTPGNSGNTIYF. The CDR3 nucleotides read TGCAGTGCTAGAGTGACCACTCCGGGCAACTCTGGAAACACCATATATTTT.

This rearrangement joins TRBV9 to TRBJ1-2, with D possibly matching TRBD1 (6 bases). There are 17 residues in the CDR3. CDR1 and CDR2 (germline): SGDLS, YYNGEE. The V and J ends lost 1 base and 7 bases respectively, with 23 bases between them. As DNA, the CDR3 is TGTGCCAGCAGCGTATCACCGAAGGGACACCCCACCTCTGGCTACACCTTC. Protein product: CASSVSPKGHPTSGYTF. Based on the CDR3 plus reference TRBV9 and TRBJ1-2, the full variable domain is DSGVTQTPKHLITATGQRVTLRCSPRSGDLSVYWYQQSLDQGLQFLIQYYNGEERAKGNILERFSAQQFPDLHSELNLSSLELGDSALYFCASSVSPKGHPTSGYTFGSGTRLTVV.

The chain couples TRBV7-6 to TRBJ2-2; 7 nucleotides line up with TRBD2. The V and J ends lost 1 base and 4 bases, in that order; junction bases with no gene match: 0. The germline CDR1 and CDR2 sequences are SGHVS and FNYEAQ. The CDR3 is 14 residues long. CDR3: CASSLGGGTGELFF. Here the CDR3 DNA reads TGTGCCAGCAGCTTAGGCGGGGGCACCGGGGAGCTGTTTTTT.

The CDR3 spells CASNPGQGRSTGELFF. CDR3 DNA: TGTGCCAGCAACCCCGGACAGGGCCGGAGCACCGGGGAGCTGTTTTTT. This chain joins TRBV6-5 and TRBJ2-2; 8 bases fit TRBD1. The length of the CDR3 is 16 residues. The germline V gene encodes CDR1 MNHEY and CDR2 SVGAGI. Losses at the gene ends were 7 bases for V and 4 bases for J; bases not matched to a gene: 11.